The present TCR beta chain was sequenced within a study of T cells in Graves' hyperthyroidism and ophthalmopathy. Turning to the study itself: Before any treatment, at initial diagnosis, peripheral blood was collected.

The V gene's germline CDR1 is SEHNR and CDR2 FQNEAQ (reference sequence). The CDR3 spans 15 residues. Study-level points and caveats: A model using 13 V-J features told ophthalmopathy apart from stable hyperthyroidism.

Disease duration under 2 months; hyperthyroidism patients were aged 18 to 65. Amplification targeted TCR beta CDR3 regions from RNA transcripts. TCR CDR3 regions were first amplified by RT-PCR with HTBI primers. MiXCR, run by TCRdb on the multiplex PCR reads, gives a single entry per CDR3 protein. The sample holds about 400,000 distinct CDR3 sequences, around 25% seen once. Notes on this clonotype: Its cognate antigen is unknown. A much larger clonotype is one base distant, so this may be a read error.

Material for sequencing was blood. The source of this sequence is a middle-aged man with Graves' hyperthyroidism. This chain connects TRBV7-9 to TRBJ2-1; 9 bases fit TRBD2. The CDR3 region is CASSPPGLAWNEQLF. In DNA, the CDR3 is TGTGCCAGCAGCCCCCCGGGACTAGCATGGAATGAGCAGCTCTTC.